These T cell receptor beta chains were read from a single sample in a study of shared clonotypes between healthy human individuals. Measured with immunoSEQ multiplex PCR; TCRdb has only the in-frame clones, and not every one. The data show roughly 1,500,000 clones, approximately 98% seen once. Specimen: naive CD4+ T cells sorted from blood. These receptors originate from a man aged 30 to 45 in good health. The CDR3 runs from the conserved cysteine through the conserved F or W. Fields, in order: clone size, V gene, D gene, J gene, CDR3 DNA, CDR3 protein. The D gene is left open where the match is weak. Size values are once, few and many counts, or a class for expanded clones, and some rows have none.

>-|TRBV28|-|TRBJ2-7
TGTGCCAGCAGTCCGGGACACAACTACGAGCAGTACTTC
CASSPGHNYEQYF
>-|TRBV1|-|TRBJ2-4
TGCACCAGCAGCCAAGGCACGGTACGGAGACTAGCAAGACGGAAGGTGAAAAACATTCAGTACTTC
CTSSQGTVRRLARRKVKNIQYF
>-|TRBV16|-|TRBJ2-7
TGTGCCAGCAGCCAATTCGACAGGCCTCACGAGCAGTACTTC
CASSQFDRPHEQYF
>-|TRBV28|TRBD1|TRBJ2-7
TGTGCCAGCAGCCAAGGGTGGGGGACAGGGGCCTTAGGCGAGCAGTACTTC
CASSQGWGTGALGEQYF
>once|TRBV13|-|TRBJ2-7
TGTGCCAGCAGCCCCAGGCAGGGGAGATACGAGCAGTACTTC
CASSPRQGRYEQYF
>-|TRBV2|-|TRBJ2-7
TGTGCCAGCAGCCGGGACCGCTACGGGCAGTACTTC
CASSRDRYGQYF
>-|TRBV7-3|-|TRBJ1-5
TGTGCCAGCAGCTTAAGTCGAAATCAGCCCCAGCATTTT
CASSLSRNQPQHF
>-|TRBV18|-|TRBJ2-7
TGTGCCAGCTCCTTACGGTTACGCGAGCAGTACTTC
CASSLRLREQYF
>once|TRBV5-1|TRBD2|TRBJ2-1
TGCGCCAGCAGCCCGGGACTAGCGGGAGCTTCCTACAATGAGCAGTTCTTC
CASSPGLAGASYNEQFF
>-|TRBV10-2|-|TRBJ2-5
TGCGCCAGCAGTGTACGGCTAGCGGAGACCCAGTACTTC
CASSVRLAETQYF
>once|TRBV12-2|-|TRBJ2-7
TGTGCAAGTCGCTTAGCTCCGACAGGGGTTTGCGAGCAGTACTTC
CASRLAPTGVCEQYF
>-|TRBV28|TRBD2|TRBJ2-7
TGTGCCAGCAGTTTTACTAGCGGCTACGAGCAGTACTTC
CASSFTSGYEQYF
>-|TRBV11-1|-|TRBJ2-1
TGTGCCAGCAGCTTACAAATACTCAATGAGCAGTTCTTC
CASSLQILNEQFF
>-|TRBV10-3|-|TRBJ2-7
TGTGCCATCAGTGAGTCGACAGGCGGGACCTACGAGCAGTACTTC
CAISESTGGTYEQYF
>-|TRBV7-9|-|TRBJ2-5
TGTGCCAGCGCTGGAGGATATCTACCCGGAGAGACCCAGTACTTC
CASAGGYLPGETQYF
>-|TRBV28|-|TRBJ1-2
TGTGCCAGCAGTTTACCCCTCGGGAGGTCCAACTATGGCTACACCTTC
CASSLPLGRSNYGYTF
>-|TRBV9|TRBD1|TRBJ2-7
TGTGCCAGCAGCACTGGACAGGGCACATACGAGCAGTACTTC
CASSTGQGTYEQYF
>-|TRBV18|-|TRBJ2-7
TGTGCCAGCTCAAAGCTCGGTAGCTCCTACGAGCAGTACTTC
CASSKLGSSYEQYF
>-|TRBV5-4|TRBD2|TRBJ2-5
TGTGCCAGCAGCGTTCCGGGACTAGCGGGGGTTGAGACCCAGTACTTC
CASSVPGLAGVETQYF
>-|TRBV27|-|TRBJ2-5
TGTGCCAGCAGTTATATGGGAGGAGAGACCCAGTACTTC
CASSYMGGETQYF
>-|TRBV9|-|TRBJ2-5
TGTGCCAGCAGCGCTGGGGAAACGAGGACCCAGTACTTC
CASSAGETRTQYF
>-|TRBV14|TRBD2|TRBJ2-5
TGTGCCAGCAGCCTCGAGACTAGCGGAAGCCCTCCGTACTTC
CASSLETSGSPPYF
>-|TRBV7-2|TRBD1|TRBJ1-2
TGTGCCAGCAGCTTAGTGCAGGGGGCTAGGGGCTACACCTTC
CASSLVQGARGYTF
>-|TRBV18|-|TRBJ2-3
TGTGCCAGCTCACCAATCTCGACGACACATACAGATACGCAGTATTTT
CASSPISTTHTDTQYF
>-|TRBV5-1|-|TRBJ1-1
TGCGCCAGCAGCTTGTCCGGTAATCCGATGAACACTGAAGCTTTCTTT
CASSLSGNPMNTEAFF
>-|TRBV2|TRBD2|TRBJ2-5
TGTGCCAGCAGGGAACTCTTTACTAGCGGGAGGGGCAAGACCCAGTACTTC
CASRELFTSGRGKTQYF
>-|TRBV20-1|-|TRBJ2-7
TGCAGTGCTCGAAATTCCGAGCAGTACTTC
CSARNSEQYF
>-|TRBV7-2|-|TRBJ2-5
TGTGCCAGCAGCCAAAACCAGGGGGGTCCCCAAGAGACCCAGTACTTC
CASSQNQGGPQETQYF
>-|TRBV4-3|-|TRBJ1-5
TGCGCCAGCAGCCAAGTCATACAGGTTGGGCCCCAGCATTTT
CASSQVIQVGPQHF
>-|TRBV10-3|TRBD2|TRBJ2-7
TGTGCCATCAGTGAGGGGGCTTCCGGGACTAGCTACGAGCAGTACTTC
CAISEGASGTSYEQYF
>-|TRBV7-2|-|TRBJ1-1
TGTGCCAGCAGCCGGGCCTTGAACACTGAAGCTTTCTTT
CASSRALNTEAFF
>once|TRBV11-2|TRBD2|TRBJ2-1
TGTGCCAGCAGCTTTAGACTAGCGGAAGAGGGTGAGCAGTTCTTC
CASSFRLAEEGEQFF
>-|TRBV7-9|TRBD1|TRBJ2-7
TGTGCCAGCAGCGCAGGGGGTCCCCAAGTTCGGTACTTC
CASSAGGPQVRYF
>-|TRBV5-4|-|TRBJ2-3
TGTGCCAGCAGCGATCCACGGCTAGTTAGCACAGATACGCAGTATTTT
CASSDPRLVSTDTQYF
>-|TRBV28|-|TRBJ1-2
TGTGCCAGCAGTTTTTTAGGGTATGGCTACACCTTC
CASSFLGYGYTF
>-|TRBV4-3|-|TRBJ2-2
TGCGCCAGCAGACTAACCTCTAACACCGGGGAGCTGTTTTTT
CASRLTSNTGELFF
>-|TRBV7-9|-|TRBJ2-3
TGTGCCAGCAGCTTAGTTCGGCACATGCTAGGGAATACGCAGTATTTT
CASSLVRHMLGNTQYF
>-|TRBV11-3|-|TRBJ2-3
TGTGCCAGCAGCTTATTAAGCACAGATACGCAGTATTTT
CASSLLSTDTQYF
>once|TRBV7-6|-|TRBJ2-7
TGTGCCAGCAGCCGTAATTCTGAATACGAGCAGTACTTC
CASSRNSEYEQYF
>once|TRBV5-1|TRBD2|TRBJ2-2
TGCGCCAGCAGCTTGGCAGCGGGGGCGAACACCGGGGAGCTGTTTTTT
CASSLAAGANTGELFF
>-|TRBV27|TRBD2|TRBJ2-7
TGTGCCAGCAGCTGGGGGGCCGGGACTAGCGGGATCCGGGAGCAGTACTTC
CASSWGAGTSGIREQYF
>-|TRBV5-1|-|TRBJ2-2
TGCGCCAGCACCAGGGCGGGGCCGGACACCGGGGAGCTGTTTTTT
CASTRAGPDTGELFF
>-|TRBV21-1|-|TRBJ2-7
TGTGCCAGCGGTTCGGGGCTGGCACGCTTCTACGAGCAGTACTTC
CASGSGLARFYEQYF
>-|TRBV25-1|-|TRBJ2-7
TGTGCCAGCAGTGAAACCGCTACCTACGAGCAGTACTTC
CASSETATYEQYF
>-|TRBV7-2|-|TRBJ1-1
TGTGCCAGCAGCTTAGCGAGGGCCCAGGGAGCTTTCTTT
CASSLARAQGAFF
>-|TRBV5-5|-|TRBJ2-3
TGTGCCAGCAGCTTGGCCTTCGGGGGCCCTAGCACAGATACGCAGTATTTT
CASSLAFGGPSTDTQYF
>-|TRBV15|-|TRBJ2-7
TGTGCCACCAGCAGAGATTGGCAGTCCTACGAGCAGTACTTC
CATSRDWQSYEQYF